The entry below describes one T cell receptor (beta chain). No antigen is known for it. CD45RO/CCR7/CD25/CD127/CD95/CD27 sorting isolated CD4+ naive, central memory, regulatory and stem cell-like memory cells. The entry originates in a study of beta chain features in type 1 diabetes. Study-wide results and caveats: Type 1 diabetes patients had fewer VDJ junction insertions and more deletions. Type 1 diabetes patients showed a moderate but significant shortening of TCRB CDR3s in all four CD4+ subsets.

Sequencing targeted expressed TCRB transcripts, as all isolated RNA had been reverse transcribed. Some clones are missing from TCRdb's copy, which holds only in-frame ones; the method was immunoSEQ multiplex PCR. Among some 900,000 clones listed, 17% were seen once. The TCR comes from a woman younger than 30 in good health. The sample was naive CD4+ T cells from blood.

The CDR3 DNA reads TGTGCCAGCAGCTCTGGACTAGCGGGCTACAATGAGCAGTTCTTC. This encodes CASSSGLAGYNEQFF. The chain is built from TRBV5-4 and TRBJ2-1; 11 positions agree with TRBD2. The CDR3 sequence is 15 residues long. Trimming at V came to 3 bases and at J to 3 bases, leaving 2 bases not matched to a gene. The germline gives CDR1 SGHNT, CDR2 YYREEE (reference sequence). Full variable domain (missing parts from reference TRBV5-4 and TRBJ2-1): ETGVTQSPTHLIKTRGQQVTLRCSSQSGHNTVSWYQQALGQGPQFIFQYYREEENGRGNFPPRFSGLQFPNYSSELNVNALELDDSALYLCASSSGLAGYNEQFFGPGTRLTVL.